This T cell receptor (beta chain) was profiled in a study of technical replicates of blood from a handful of donors. The CDR3 extends over 12 amino acids. Trimming removed 3 bases from V and 6 bases from J, with 11 bases in between. The V gene's germline CDR1 is GTSNPN and CDR2 SVGIG (reference sequence). Method: immunoSEQ multiplex PCR; TCRdb's copy keeps in-frame clones and lacks some. The sample lists tens of thousands of clones, about 91% occurring once. The specimen was PBMCs. The chain combines TRBV30 with TRBJ1-1, with D hard to call. The clonotype originates from a human donor in good health. Some clones in this sample may be carry-over from other donors' samples. CDR3 nucleotides: TGTGCCTGGAGGGTCGAGGGCCCTGAAGCTTTCTTT. It translates to CAWRVEGPEAFF.